One sample yielded the 22 T cell receptor beta chains listed below, sequenced in a study of blood T cell repertoires in COVID-19. Produced via immunoSEQ multiplex PCR; TCRdb's table is partial and in-frame only. The data show some 40,000 clones, 88% seen once. Source material: peripheral blood. The receptors were gathered from a man in his sixties or seventies with acute or convalescent COVID-19.

The gene calls are TRBV7-2 and TRBJ2-3; unclear D gene. Trimming left V 1 base short and J 5 bases short, with 4 bases between. Germline lookup yields CDR1 SGHTA and CDR2 FQGNSA. The CDR3 runs 12 residues. CDR3 in DNA: TGTGCCAGCAGCTTAGGGAGAGATACGCAGTATTTT. Its translation is CASSLGRDTQYF.

This clone turned up a few times. The chain employs TRBV7-2 and TRBJ1-2; the match to TRBD1 covers 7 bases. The length of the CDR3 is 15 residues. Trimming took 5 bases from V and 6 from J; bases not matched to a gene: 12. Germline V gene sequence: CDR1 SGHTA, CDR2 FQGNSA. DNA of the CDR3: TGTGCCAGCAGCCTGCAACTCGGGACAGCGGATGGCTACACCTTC. Encoded protein: CASSLQLGTADGYTF. Combining the CDR3 with reference TRBV7-2 and TRBJ1-2 gives the whole variable domain GAGVSQSPSNKVTEKGKDVELRCDPISGHTALYWYRQSLGQGLEFLIYFQGNSAPDKSGLPSDRFSAERTGGSVSTLTIQRTQQEDSAVYLCASSLQLGTADGYTFGSGTRLTVV.

The V and J genes are TRBV11-3 and TRBJ2-3; the match to TRBD1 covers 9 bases. Losses at the gene ends were 4 bases for V and 2 bases for J; bases not matched to a gene: 4. Germline V gene lookup returns CDR1 SGHNT and CDR2 YENEEA. The CDR3 totals 15 residues. CDR3 nucleotide sequence: TGTGCCAGCAGCTCGGGACAGGGCCACACAGATACGCAGTATTTT. Residues: CASSSGQGHTDTQYF.

The chain couples TRBV5-4 to TRBJ2-5; TRBD1 aligns across 10 bases. Trimming at V came to 4 bases and at J to 5 bases, leaving 11 bases not matched to a gene. Germline V lookup: CDR1 SGHNT, CDR2 YYREEE (reference sequence). The CDR3 consists of 16 residues. The CDR3 loop reads CASSPGDRGLGETQYF. CDR3 DNA sequence: TGTGCCAGCAGCCCGGGCGACAGGGGGCTGGGGGAGACCCAGTACTTC.

This chain joins TRBV7-3 and TRBJ1-6, with TRBD1 matching over 8 bases. Germline V gene data show CDR1 as SGHTA and CDR2 as FQGTGA. After removal of 6 bases from V and 7 bases from J, the junction contained 11 bases not matched to a gene. This CDR3 has 16 residues. CDR3 DNA sequence: TGTGCCAGCAGTTCAATCGGACAGGGAATCAATTCACCCCTCCACTTT. Translating it yields CASSSIGQGINSPLHF.

The J gene is TRBJ1-5, the V gene TRBV15; D remains ambiguous. The CDR3 runs 16 residues. From germline, CDR1 is LNHNV and CDR2 YYDKDF (reference sequence). V lost 1 base, J lost 4 bases, and 14 bases lay in between. As DNA, the CDR3 is TGTGCCACCAGCAGAGCGCAGTCAGGCACAAATCAGCCCCAGCATTTT. Protein: CATSRAQSGTNQPQHF. The whole variable domain, filled in from reference TRBV15 and TRBJ1-5, reads DAMVIQNPRYQVTQFGKPVTLSCSQTLNHNVMYWYQQKSSQAPKLLFHYYDKDFNNEADTPDNFQSRRPNTSFCFLDIRSPGLGDTAMYLCATSRAQSGTNQPQHFGDGTRLSIL.

This chain connects TRBV2 to TRBJ2-1, with a weak D call TRBD2 (5 bases). This CDR3 has 17 amino acids. The V gene lost 8 bases and the J gene lost 5 bases, with 25 bases spanning the gap. Germline lookup yields CDR1 SNHLY and CDR2 FYNNEI. CDR3 in DNA: TGTGCCAGCCCCCTTCCCCCCGAGAGGGAAGTTAACAATGAGCAGTTCTTC. Its translation is CASPLPPEREVNNEQFF.

The rearrangement uses TRBV5-4 and TRBJ1-1; TRBD1 matches 8 bases. After removal of 4 bases from V and 7 bases from J, the junction contained 12 bases not matched to a gene. Germline loops: CDR1 SGHNT, CDR2 YYREEE (reference sequence). The CDR3 sequence is 15 residues long. The CDR3 loop is CASSLPDGTGGEAFF. The DNA of the CDR3 is TGTGCCAGCAGCCTCCCGGACGGAACAGGGGGTGAAGCTTTCTTT.

The CDR3 spells CASSYMRDRGLGYTF. Here the CDR3 DNA reads TGTGCCAGCAGTTATATGCGGGACAGGGGGCTTGGCTACACCTTC. The J gene is TRBJ1-2, the V gene TRBV6-2 or TRBV6-3; 12 bases are a match to TRBD1. Germline CDR1 and CDR2: MNHEY and SVGEGT. This CDR3 has 15 amino acids. The V gene end was trimmed by 3 bases and the J gene end by 7 bases; junction bases not matched to a gene: 6.

The rearrangement joins TRBV2 to TRBJ2-5, with D possibly TRBD2 on 5 matching bases. Germline values: CDR1 SNHLY, CDR2 FYNNEI. The CDR3 has 12 residues. V was clipped by 6 bases and J by 5 bases, with 10 bases between them. CDR3 nucleotide sequence: TGTGCCAGCAGAACTAGTAGGGAGACCCAGTACTTC. Its protein product is CASRTSRETQYF.

The rearrangement links TRBV7-2 to TRBJ1-2; 10 nucleotides line up with TRBD1. The length of the CDR3 is 19 residues. The junction had 17 bases not matched to a gene; V was cut back by 5 bases and J by 2 bases. CDR1 and CDR2 (germline): SGHTA, FQGNSA. The CDR3 protein is CASSLQPGQGYGGNYGYTF. CDR3 nucleotides: TGTGCCAGCAGCCTGCAGCCGGGACAGGGGTATGGGGGGAACTATGGCTACACCTTC.

This chain connects TRBV29-1 to TRBJ2-7; TRBD1 matches 7 bases. Trimming at V came to 5 bases and at J to 5 bases, leaving 6 bases not matched to a gene. The CDR3 is 12 residues long. Germline CDR1 and CDR2: SQVTM and ANQGSEA. CDR3 sequence reads: CSVSWGTDEQYF. CDR3 bases: TGCAGCGTTAGTTGGGGGACAGACGAGCAGTACTTC.

This clone showed up just a few times. J is TRBJ2-7 and V is TRBV18, with D perhaps TRBD2 (6 bases). V was shortened by 3 bases and J by 3 bases, with 15 bases between the two germline ends. This CDR3 is 15 amino acids long. Germline V gene lookup returns CDR1 KGHSH and CDR2 LQKENI. The CDR3 DNA reads as TGTGCCAGCTCACCCGGAGTAGCGGATATCTACGAGCAGTACTTC. It translates to CASSPGVADIYEQYF.

This sequence joins TRBV4-3 and TRBJ2-7; 8 bases are shared with TRBD2. Germline V gene lookup returns CDR1 LGHNA and CDR2 YSLEER. V gave up 1 base and J gave up 3 bases; unmatched junction bases: 8. This CDR3 region has 16 residues. CDR3 amino acids: CASSQGGAGGSYEQYF. The CDR3, as DNA: TGCGCCAGCAGCCAAGGGGGGGCGGGAGGAAGCTACGAGCAGTACTTC.

CDR3 residues: CASSLDRLANNEQFF. CDR3 sequence (DNA): TGTGCCAGCAGCTTGGACCGACTAGCTAACAATGAGCAGTTCTTC. V usage is TRBV11-2 and J usage is TRBJ2-1; 7 positions match TRBD2. The V gene end was trimmed by 3 bases and the J gene end by 5 bases; junction bases not matched to a gene: 7. The CDR3 covers 15 residues. CDR1 and CDR2 (germline): SGHAT, FQNNGV.

J is TRBJ2-1 and V is TRBV20-1, with 8 positions matching TRBD2. V trimming: 3 bases; J trimming: 5 bases; junction bases outside the gene matches: 9. Germline V gene data show CDR1 as DFQATT and CDR2 as SNEGSKA (reference sequence). This CDR3 is built from 15 residues. The DNA of the CDR3 is TGCAGTGCTAGTGATGGACTAGCAGGAAACAATGAGCAGTTCTTC. Translated, it gives CSASDGLAGNNEQFF.

The chain has TRBV9 and TRBJ2-7; 7 bases are shared with TRBD2. Germline lookup yields CDR1 SGDLS and CDR2 YYNGEE. The CDR3 length is 14 residues. With V trimmed by 3 bases and J by 5 bases, 8 bases remained unmatched. The CDR3 region is CASSEKREIHEQYF. The CDR3 DNA sequence: TGTGCCAGCAGCGAAAAGCGGGAAATCCACGAGCAGTACTTC.

The rearrangement uses TRBV7-2 and TRBJ1-4, with TRBD1 matching 7 bases. V gave up 4 bases and J gave up 4 bases; unmatched junction bases: 9. Germline V gene lookup returns CDR1 SGHTA and CDR2 FQGNSA. This CDR3 region has 16 residues. CDR3 sequence (DNA): TGTGCCAGCAGCTGGGTTACGACAGGGTATAATGAAAAACTGTTTTTT. Amino acids: CASSWVTTGYNEKLFF.

This clone was recorded a few times. The CDR3 is CATSLIHFDRGVSGNTIYF. CDR3 nucleotide sequence: TGTGCCACCAGTTTGATTCATTTTGACCGGGGTGTTTCTGGAAACACCATATATTTT. The gene calls are TRBV24-1 and TRBJ1-3; D is unresolved. Germline assignment: CDR1 KGHDR and CDR2 SFDVKD. This CDR3 has 19 residues. V was pared by 6 bases and J by 1 base, with 24 bases between.

This chain connects TRBV5-1 to TRBJ2-7; TRBD1 aligns across 11 bases. From germline, CDR1 is SGHRS and CDR2 YFSETQ. The CDR3 length is 15 residues. Unmatched junction bases numbered 9, after V lost 5 bases and J lost 5 bases. The CDR3: CASSFPGQGVDEQYF. CDR3 in DNA: TGCGCCAGCAGTTTTCCGGGACAGGGGGTCGACGAGCAGTACTTC.

The genes are TRBV4-3 and TRBJ1-2, with D possibly TRBD1 on 5 matching bases. The CDR3 runs to 15 residues. Germline CDR1 is LGHNA and CDR2 is YSLEER. V was pared by 1 base and J by 1 base, with 10 bases between. In nucleotides, the CDR3 is TGCGCCAGCAGCCAAGCCCCGGGGGGTAACTATGGCTACACCTTC. It yields the protein CASSQAPGGNYGYTF.

This clone has just one count. The J gene is TRBJ1-1, the V gene TRBV5-4, with 7 positions matching TRBD1. The trim removed 3 bases at V and 1 base at J, leaving 6 bases unmatched. Germline V gene data show CDR1 as SGHNT and CDR2 as YYREEE (reference sequence). The CDR3 spans 15 residues. Here the CDR3 reads CASSYTGAGNTEAFF. The CDR3 nucleotides read TGTGCCAGCAGCTATACAGGGGCCGGGAACACTGAAGCTTTCTTT.